Detailed here is one T cell receptor (beta chain). As yet, its antigen is unknown. V lost 1 base and J lost 3; bases outside the gene matches: 2. CDR3 size: 14 residues. The germline V gene encodes CDR1 SGHNT and CDR2 YYREEE (reference sequence). The data stem from a study of cytomegalovirus exposure and HLA in healthy donors. Background on the study: A later analysis reported the approximately 120 validation repertoires used the same platform as the roughly 700 first-cohort repertoires.

Study-wide findings and caveats: Cytomegalovirus association was listed for 150 or so TCR beta chains. A later analysis found first-cohort TCR clusters tended to co-occur in the 100 to 150 validation repertoires.

The data were produced by immunoSEQ multiplex PCR, yet TCRdb's version contains in-frame clones alone and is incomplete. Of around 54,000 clones in the sample, about nine tenths were seen once. This receptor was obtained from a woman aged 18-35 years in good health and CMV-seropositive. The chain is built from TRBV5-4 and TRBJ2-5; 8 bases fit TRBD2. The specimen sequenced was PBMCs. CDR3 in amino acids: CASSLTSGEETQYF. The CDR3 DNA reads as TGTGCCAGCAGCTTGACTAGCGGAGAAGAGACCCAGTACTTC.